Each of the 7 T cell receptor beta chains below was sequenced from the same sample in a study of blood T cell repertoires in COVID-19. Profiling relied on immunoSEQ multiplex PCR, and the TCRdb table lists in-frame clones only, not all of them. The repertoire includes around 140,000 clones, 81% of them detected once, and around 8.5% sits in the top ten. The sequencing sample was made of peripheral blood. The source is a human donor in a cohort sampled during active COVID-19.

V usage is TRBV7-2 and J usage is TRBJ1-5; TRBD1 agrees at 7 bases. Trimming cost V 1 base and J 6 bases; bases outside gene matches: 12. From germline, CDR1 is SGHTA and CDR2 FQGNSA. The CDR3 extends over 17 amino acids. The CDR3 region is CASSLGGAGGFGQPQHF. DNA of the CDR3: TGTGCCAGCAGCTTAGGGGGGGCAGGGGGATTTGGTCAGCCCCAGCATTTT.

The CDR3 is CATSDSREPKQETQYF. The CDR3 DNA follows: TGTGCCACCAGTGATTCTAGGGAGCCTAAACAAGAGACCCAGTACTTC. The V gene is TRBV24-1, the J gene TRBJ2-5; D is perhaps TRBD2 (5 bases). The CDR3 is 16 amino acids. V was cut by 2 bases and J by 2 bases, with 14 bases left in between. Germline assignment: CDR1 KGHDR and CDR2 SFDVKD.

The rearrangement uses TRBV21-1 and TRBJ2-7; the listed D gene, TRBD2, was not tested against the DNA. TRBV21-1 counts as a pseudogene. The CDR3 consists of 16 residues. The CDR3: CASSKAQRVSAYEQYF. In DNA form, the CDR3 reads TGTGCCAGCAGCAAAGCGCAGAGGGTATCGGCCTACGAGCAGTACTTC.

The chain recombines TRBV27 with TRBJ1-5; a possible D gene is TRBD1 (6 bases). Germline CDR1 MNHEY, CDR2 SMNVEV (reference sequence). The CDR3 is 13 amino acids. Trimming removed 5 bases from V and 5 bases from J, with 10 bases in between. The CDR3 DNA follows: TGTGCCAGCAGTCGGACAGTTTATCAGCCCCAGCATTTT. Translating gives CASSRTVYQPQHF.

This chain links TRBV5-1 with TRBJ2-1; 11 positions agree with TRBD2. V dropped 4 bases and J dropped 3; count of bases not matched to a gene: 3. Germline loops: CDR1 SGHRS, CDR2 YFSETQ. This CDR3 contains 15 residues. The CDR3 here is CASSHLAGGYNEQFF. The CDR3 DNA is TGCGCCAGCAGCCATCTAGCGGGAGGCTACAATGAGCAGTTCTTC.

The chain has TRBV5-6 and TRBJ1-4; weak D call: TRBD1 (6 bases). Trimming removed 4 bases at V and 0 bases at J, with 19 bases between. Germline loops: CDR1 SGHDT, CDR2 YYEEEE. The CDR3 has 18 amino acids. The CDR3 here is CASSPGARGGATNEKLFF. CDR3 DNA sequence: TGTGCCAGCAGCCCCGGGGCCCGCGGGGGCGCAACTAATGAAAAACTGTTTTTT.

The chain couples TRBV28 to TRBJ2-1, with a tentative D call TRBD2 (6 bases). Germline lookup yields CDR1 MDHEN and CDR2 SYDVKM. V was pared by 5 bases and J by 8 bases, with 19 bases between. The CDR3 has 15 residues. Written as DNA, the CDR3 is TGTGCCAGCAGTCCGGGACTCGCCTGGAGGTATGAGCAGTTCTTC. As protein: CASSPGLAWRYEQFF. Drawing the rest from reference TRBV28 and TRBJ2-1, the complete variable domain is DVKVTQSSRYLVKRTGEKVFLECVQDMDHENMFWYRQDPGLGLRLIYFSYDVKMKEKGDIPEGYSVSREKKERFSLILESASTNQTSMYLCASSPGLAWRYEQFFGPGTRLTVL.